One and the same sample provided the 27 T cell receptor beta chains below, sequenced in a study of T cells in Graves' hyperthyroidism and ophthalmopathy. Amplification of TCR beta CDR3 regions used RNA as the template. Carried out on the TCR CDR3, a first-round RT-PCR used the HTBI primer set. TCRdb reprocessed the multiplex PCR reads via MiXCR and lists one record per CDR3 protein. The sample shows over 150,000 distinct CDR3 sequences, around 15% of them seen only once. Sequenced: blood. The receptor source for this set is a woman between 50 and 59 years old with Graves' hyperthyroidism.

This clonotype was detected ten times or more. The chain recombines TRBV12-3 or TRBV12-4 with TRBJ1-6; tentatively, D is TRBD1 (6 bases). The CDR3 totals 15 residues. The ends were cut back, 8 bases at V and 9 bases at J, with 20 bases in the middle. CDR3 bases: TGTGCCAGCTCCCCGGGGGGGGGGCCCCGTTCACCCCTCCACTTT. Residues: CASSPGGGPRSPLHF.

This clonotype was picked up one time. The chain has TRBV6-1 and TRBJ2-7; 10 bases line up with TRBD2. The germline gives CDR1 MNHNS, CDR2 SASEGT. V shed 3 bases, J shed 4 bases, and the junction held 6 bases outside the gene matches. The CDR3 is made up of 15 amino acids. The CDR3 loop is CASSDSGGAGYEQYF. Written as DNA, the CDR3 is TGTGCCAGCAGTGACAGCGGGGGGGCCGGTTACGAGCAGTACTTC.

This clonotype was recorded at least ten times. V and J are TRBV2 and TRBJ1-5, with 7 bases fitting TRBD1. The junction had 11 bases not matched to a gene; V was cut back by 4 bases and J by 11 bases. Germline lookup yields CDR1 SNHLY and CDR2 FYNNEI. This CDR3 is built from 14 residues. The DNA for the CDR3 is TGTGCCAGCAGTGTGACAGGGTGGTCAGAAGCCCAGCATTTT. Amino acid sequence: CASSVTGWSEAQHF.

The gene calls are TRBV7-8 and TRBJ2-2, with D perhaps being TRBD1 or TRBD2 (6 bases each). The CDR3 is made up of 16 amino acids. V lost 2 bases to trimming and J lost 0 bases, with 10 bases between them. CDR1 and CDR2 from the germline V gene are SGHVS and FQNEAQ. The CDR3 sequence: CASSLSGGPNTGELFF. The CDR3 DNA reads as TGTGCCAGCAGCTTAAGTGGGGGGCCGAACACCGGGGAGCTGTTTTTT.

This clonotype was found many times. The chain uses TRBV12-3 or TRBV12-4 and TRBJ1-1, with 7 bases aligning to TRBD1. Trimming at V came to 8 bases and at J to 1 base, leaving 10 bases not matched to a gene. The CDR3 has 15 residues. CDR3 sequence (DNA): TGTGCCAGCGGCCACCCCGGACAGGCGAACACTGAAGCTTTCTTT. Translated: CASGHPGQANTEAFF.

This clonotype was found many times. The chain combines TRBV19 with TRBJ2-4; D unclear. Germline V gives CDR1 LNHDA, CDR2 SQIVND (reference sequence). V was trimmed by 6 bases and J by 2 bases, leaving 5 bases between them. The CDR3 is 12 amino acids. CDR3 region: CASRGTKNIQYF. The CDR3 DNA sequence: TGTGCCAGTAGGGGGACCAAAAACATTCAGTACTTC.

There are many counts of this clonotype. The genes are TRBV12-3 or TRBV12-4 and TRBJ1-4; TRBD1 matches at 9 bases. The CDR3 covers 16 residues. J lost 5 bases, V lost 1 base, and 5 bases had no gene match. CDR3 nucleotides: TGTGCCAGCAGTTTAGGGACAGGGGCCGGGAATGAAAAACTGTTTTTT. Encoded protein: CASSLGTGAGNEKLFF.

This clonotype was counted only a few times. The CDR3 DNA reads TGTGCCATCAGTGATAGAACCTTCGGACATAAGAACACTGAAGCTTTCTTT. Encoded protein: CAISDRTFGHKNTEAFF. The chain recombines TRBV10-3 with TRBJ1-1, with a tentative D call TRBD1 (5 bases). There are 17 residues in the CDR3. CDR1 and CDR2 (germline): ENHRY, SYGVKD. Deletions cut 3 bases from V and 1 base from J, with 18 bases between.

The V call is TRBV6-1, the J call TRBJ2-7; D ambiguous. CDR1 is MNHNS, CDR2 SASEGT, per germline. CDR3 length equals 13 residues. Trimming left V 2 bases short and J 7 bases short, with 12 bases between. CDR3 residues: CASSESSGLEQYF. As DNA, the CDR3 is TGTGCCAGCAGTGAAAGTTCGGGTCTAGAGCAGTACTTC.

There are many counts of this clonotype. V and J are TRBV28 and TRBJ1-4; TRBD1 agrees at 8 bases. Germline trimming cut 4 bases from V and 5 bases from J; bases unmatched to any gene: 12. Germline V gives CDR1 MDHEN, CDR2 SYDVKM. The CDR3 runs to 17 residues. CDR3: CASSSPYFRTGNEKLFF. CDR3 DNA: TGTGCCAGCAGTTCACCTTATTTTCGGACAGGGAATGAAAAACTGTTTTTT.

This clonotype was detected many times. The gene calls are TRBV7-9 and TRBJ2-1; D is unclear. Trimming cost V 5 bases and J 0 bases, with 11 bases left between them. The CDR3 covers 15 residues. Germline CDR1 is SEHNR and CDR2 is FQNEAQ (reference sequence). Written as DNA, the CDR3 is TGTGCCAGCAGCCCGCTAAGCAGCTCCTACAATGAGCAGTTCTTC. Translated: CASSPLSSSYNEQFF.

This clonotype was seen more than once but under ten times. J is TRBJ2-2 and V is TRBV18; 9 bases fit TRBD1. Germline CDR1 KGHSH, CDR2 LQKENI. This CDR3 spans 16 amino acids. V shed 3 bases, J shed 4 bases, and the junction held 6 bases outside the gene matches. The CDR3, as DNA: TGTGCCAGCTCACCGAGGACAGGGGCCCTCACCGGGGAGCTGTTTTTT. This translates into CASSPRTGALTGELFF.

This clonotype has just a few counts. The V and J genes are TRBV5-1 and TRBJ1-3; D gene ambiguous. The CDR3 is 17 amino acids. Germline V gene data show CDR1 as SGHRS and CDR2 as YFSETQ. V was clipped by 0 bases and J by 0 bases, with 13 bases between them. In DNA, the CDR3 is TGCGCCAGCAGCTTGGGGCAGCCCTTCTACTCTGGAAACACCATATATTTT. This translates into CASSLGQPFYSGNTIYF.

Note on this clonotype: The germline gene is not matched at one end of the junction; a read error may be the cause. The rearrangement uses TRBV18 and TRBJ1-1; no clear D gene. The germline V gene has CDR1 KGHSH and CDR2 LQKENI. The CDR3 loop spans 13 amino acids. The CDR3 is CTSSQVANTETFF. The CDR3, as DNA: TGTACCAGCTCCCAAGTGGCGAACACTGAAACTTTCTTT.

This clonotype was seen ten or more times. The chain links TRBV9 to TRBJ2-3; D possibly corresponds to TRBD2 (6 bases). Germline CDR1 SGDLS, CDR2 YYNGEE. The CDR3 is 15 residues long. Trimming took off 0 bases at V and 4 bases at J, with 12 bases between the two ends. This chain's CDR3 is CASSVVPGTSDTQYF. DNA for the CDR3: TGTGCCAGCAGCGTAGTACCCGGGACTTCAGATACGCAGTATTTT.

Many counts were recorded for this clonotype. V usage is TRBV27 and J usage is TRBJ1-1; 8 bases fit TRBD1. CDR1 is MNHEY and CDR2 is SMNVEV in the germline V gene (reference sequence). With V trimmed by 6 bases and J by 12 bases, 18 bases remained unmatched. The CDR3 has 15 amino acids. The CDR3 DNA reads TGTGCCAGCAGCCCCGGGACAGGTCCCTCGAACCCAACTTTCTTT. Translation gives CASSPGTGPSNPTFF.

A single count supports this clonotype. The V gene is TRBV12-3 or TRBV12-4, the J gene TRBJ2-1; D remains ambiguous. The CDR3 has 15 residues. V was shortened by 3 bases and J by 0 bases, with 9 bases between the two germline ends. Here the CDR3 reads CASSLFESSYNEQFF. In nucleotides, the CDR3 is TGTGCCAGCAGTTTGTTCGAGAGCTCCTACAATGAGCAGTTCTTC.

The chain is built from TRBV5-1 and TRBJ2-7; 7 bases line up with TRBD1. The CDR3 covers 14 residues. Germline V gives CDR1 SGHRS, CDR2 YFSETQ. V was pared by 1 base and J by 5 bases, with 6 bases of the junction left unmatched. CDR3 protein: CASSLSGTAHEQYF. CDR3 nucleotides: TGCGCCAGCAGCTTGTCCGGGACAGCTCACGAGCAGTACTTC.

This clonotype was found a few times. The rearrangement uses TRBV7-2 and TRBJ2-1; the match to TRBD2 covers 7 bases. The CDR3 loop spans 16 amino acids. Per the germline V gene, CDR1 is SGHTA and CDR2 is FQGNSA. Trimming removed 0 bases from V and 9 bases from J; junction bases left unmatched: 11. As DNA, the CDR3 is TGTGCCAGCAGCTTAGCGCGGTTGGCAGGGAGGGGTGAGCAGTTCTTC. Amino acid sequence: CASSLARLAGRGEQFF.

The V and J genes are TRBV28 and TRBJ2-1, with a weak D call TRBD1 (5 bases). The germline gives CDR1 MDHEN, CDR2 SYDVKM. This CDR3 is 11 amino acids long. V was clipped by 7 bases and J by 5 bases, with 6 bases between them. CDR3 sequence reads: CASMGHNEQFF. DNA for the CDR3: TGTGCCAGCATGGGGCACAATGAGCAGTTCTTC.

This clonotype appeared a few times. This chain joins TRBV6-5 and TRBJ2-1, with 8 bases identical to TRBD2. Germline V lookup: CDR1 MNHEY, CDR2 SVGAGI. Trimming removed 0 bases from V and 2 bases from J; junction bases left unmatched: 3. This CDR3 region has 16 residues. The CDR3 nucleotides are TGTGCCAGCAGTTACTCTTGGCGGGGGGCCTACAATGAGCAGTTCTTC. It yields the protein CASSYSWRGAYNEQFF.

This clonotype was observed at least ten times. The chain recombines TRBV7-3 with TRBJ2-2; D is ambiguous. This CDR3 region has 14 residues. V lost 5 bases and J lost 3, with 10 bases in between. Germline-derived CDR1 and CDR2 are SGHTA and FQGTGA. The CDR3 protein is CASSLQYYTGELFF. In nucleotides, the CDR3 is TGTGCCAGCAGCCTCCAATATTACACCGGGGAGCTGTTTTTT. Based on the CDR3 plus reference TRBV7-3 and TRBJ2-2, the full variable domain is GAGVSQTPSNKVTEKGKYVELRCDPISGHTALYWYRQSLGQGPEFLIYFQGTGAADDSGLPNDRFFAVRPEGSVSTLKIQRTERGDSAVYLCASSLQYYTGELFFGEGSRLTVL.

CDR3 in DNA: TGTGCCAGCAGTTTAAATCAGGGTGGCACAGATACGCAGTATTTT. Translated, it gives CASSLNQGGTDTQYF. The chain combines TRBV12-3 or TRBV12-4 with TRBJ2-3, with D possibly being TRBD1 (5 bases). Trimming took 2 bases from V and 1 from J, leaving 10 bases between them. The CDR3 loop spans 15 amino acids.

This clonotype was detected many times. The J gene is TRBJ1-2, the V gene TRBV20-1, with 8 bases aligning to TRBD1. V lost 3 bases, J lost 3 bases, and 6 bases stayed unmatched. The CDR3 has 14 amino acids. The germline V gene encodes CDR1 DFQATT and CDR2 SNEGSKA (reference sequence). In nucleotides, the CDR3 is TGCAGTGCTAGGATCCTGGGACAGGACTATGGCTACACCTTC. As protein: CSARILGQDYGYTF.

This rearrangement joins TRBV5-1 to TRBJ2-3, with TRBD2 identical over 13 bases. The CDR3 runs 15 residues. V shed 4 bases and J 5 bases; nucleotides not matched to a gene: 4. Germline V CDR1 and CDR2: SGHRS, YFSETQ. CDR3 protein: CASSTGLAGIDTQYF. The CDR3 DNA reads TGCGCCAGCAGCACGGGACTAGCGGGGATAGATACGCAGTATTTT.

This clonotype was counted a few times. This chain joins TRBV27 and TRBJ2-7, with 8 bases fitting TRBD1. Trimming cost V 5 bases and J 2 bases; bases outside gene matches: 8. This CDR3 has 15 residues. Looked up from germline, CDR1 is MNHEY and CDR2 is SMNVEV (reference sequence). CDR3 region: CASSPRTGLTYEQYF. Written as DNA, the CDR3 is TGTGCCAGCAGTCCACGGACAGGGTTAACCTACGAGCAGTACTTC.

With regard to this clonotype: The conserved closing phenylalanine or tryptophan is absent in this CDR3, likely reflecting a read error. The chain is built from TRBV5-1 and TRBJ2-7; TRBD1 is a possible D gene (6 bases). Trimming pared 2 bases from V and 2 bases from J, leaving 11 bases between. This CDR3 region has 14 residues. Germline-derived CDR1 and CDR2 are SGHRS and YFSETQ. CDR3 DNA: TGCGCCAGCAGCTTAGACAGGTCGACCTACGAGCAGTACCTC. As protein: CASSLDRSTYEQYL.